This TCR beta chain was obtained from a study of T cell repertoires in cytomegalovirus infection. Broader study findings: It was HLA-C-restricted CMV-specific TCR beta clonotypes that dominated the response ex vivo.

On this clonotype: Antigen specificity is unknown.

From germline, CDR1 is SGHTA and CDR2 FQGNSA. V shed 8 bases and J 0 bases; nucleotides not matched to a gene: 7. The CDR3 sequence is 14 residues long. TCRdb independently ran MiXCR on the reads; one entry per CDR3 protein. The data show more than 300,000 distinct CDR3 sequences, roughly a third seen once. This receptor was identified in a human donor in good health (CMV status not recorded). Some clones in this sample may be carry-over from other donors' samples. V usage is TRBV7-2 and J usage is TRBJ2-7; 7 bases fit TRBD2. Sequencing was performed on cultured PBMCs, taken from culture after CMV antigen stimulation. CDR3 in DNA: TGTACCAGCGGGGAGCGGGGCGACTCCTACGAGCAGTACTTC. Amino acids: CTSGERGDSYEQYF.